The present entry profiles one T cell receptor (beta chain) with its context. This specimen belongs to a study of CD8 T cells in Susac syndrome. Random hexamers served to reverse transcribe roughly 0.45 to 1 ug RNA. MiXCR, applied by TCRdb to the immunoSEQ multiplex PCR reads, yields one record per CDR3 protein. The sample carries about 190,000 distinct CDR3 sequences, 90% to 95% recorded once. Negative isolation yielded the CD8+ and CD4+ T cells, while FACS enriched the TEMRA cells. The CDR3 totals 14 residues. The V end lost 6 bases, the J end lost 0 bases, and 12 bases lay between the germline ends. The germline CDR1 and CDR2 sequences are MNHEY and SVGEGT.

The specimen was CD4+ T cells from PBMCs. This receptor was identified in a human donor with Susac syndrome. The rearrangement uses TRBV6-2 or TRBV6-3 and TRBJ2-7, with D perhaps TRBD1 or TRBD2 (5 bases each). In DNA form, the CDR3 reads TGTGCCAGCAGAAGGGGACCGAACTCCTACGAGCAGTACTTC. Its protein is CASRRGPNSYEQYF.